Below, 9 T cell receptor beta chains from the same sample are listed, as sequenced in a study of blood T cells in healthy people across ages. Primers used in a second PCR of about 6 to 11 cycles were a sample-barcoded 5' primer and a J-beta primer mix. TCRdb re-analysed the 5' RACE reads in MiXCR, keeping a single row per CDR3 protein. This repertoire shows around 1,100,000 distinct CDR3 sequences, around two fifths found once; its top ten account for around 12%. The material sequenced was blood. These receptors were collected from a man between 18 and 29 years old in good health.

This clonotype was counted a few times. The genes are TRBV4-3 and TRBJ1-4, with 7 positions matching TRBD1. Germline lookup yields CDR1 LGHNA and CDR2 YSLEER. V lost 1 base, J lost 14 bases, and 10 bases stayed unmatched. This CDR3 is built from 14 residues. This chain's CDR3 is CASSQARQGPSLFF. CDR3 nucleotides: TGCGCCAGCAGCCAAGCGCGACAGGGTCCGTCGCTGTTTTTT.

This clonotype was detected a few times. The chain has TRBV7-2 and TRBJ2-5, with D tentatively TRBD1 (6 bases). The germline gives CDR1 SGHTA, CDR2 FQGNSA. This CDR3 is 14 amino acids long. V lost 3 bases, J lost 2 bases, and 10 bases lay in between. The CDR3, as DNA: TGTGCCAGCAGCTTTGACAGGTCTCAAGAGACCCAGTACTTC. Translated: CASSFDRSQETQYF.

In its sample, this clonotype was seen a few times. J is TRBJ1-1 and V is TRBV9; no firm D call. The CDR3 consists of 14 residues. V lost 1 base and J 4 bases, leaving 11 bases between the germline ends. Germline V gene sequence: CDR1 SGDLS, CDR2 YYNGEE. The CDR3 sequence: CASSVQSRGTEAFF. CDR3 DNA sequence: TGTGCCAGCAGCGTACAATCGAGAGGCACTGAAGCTTTCTTT.

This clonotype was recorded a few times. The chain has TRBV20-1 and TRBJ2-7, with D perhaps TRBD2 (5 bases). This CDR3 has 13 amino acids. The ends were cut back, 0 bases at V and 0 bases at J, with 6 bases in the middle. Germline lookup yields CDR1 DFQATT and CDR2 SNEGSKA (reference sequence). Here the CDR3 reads CSARDSVSYEQYF. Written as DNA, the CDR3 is TGCAGTGCTAGAGATAGCGTCTCCTACGAGCAGTACTTC.

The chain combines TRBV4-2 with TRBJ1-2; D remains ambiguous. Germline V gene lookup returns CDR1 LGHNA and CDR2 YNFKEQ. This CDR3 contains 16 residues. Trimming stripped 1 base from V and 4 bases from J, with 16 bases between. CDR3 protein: CASSQGRFLDGYGYTF. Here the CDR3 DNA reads TGTGCCAGCAGCCAAGGAAGGTTTCTTGACGGCTATGGCTACACCTTC.

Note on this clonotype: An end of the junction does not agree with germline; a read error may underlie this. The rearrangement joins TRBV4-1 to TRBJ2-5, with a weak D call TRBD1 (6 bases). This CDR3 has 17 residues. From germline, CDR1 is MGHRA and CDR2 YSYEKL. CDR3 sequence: CASSQDPAGAYAEAQYF. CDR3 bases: TGCGCCAGCAGCCAAGATCCGGCAGGGGCCTACGCAGAGGCCCAGTACTTC.

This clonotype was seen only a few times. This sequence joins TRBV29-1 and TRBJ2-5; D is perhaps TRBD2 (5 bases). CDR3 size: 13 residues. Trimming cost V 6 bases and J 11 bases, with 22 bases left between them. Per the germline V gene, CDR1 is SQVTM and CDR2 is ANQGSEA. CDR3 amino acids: CSVRNGLKHEQYF. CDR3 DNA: TGCAGCGTACGAAACGGACTTAAACATGAGCAGTACTTC.

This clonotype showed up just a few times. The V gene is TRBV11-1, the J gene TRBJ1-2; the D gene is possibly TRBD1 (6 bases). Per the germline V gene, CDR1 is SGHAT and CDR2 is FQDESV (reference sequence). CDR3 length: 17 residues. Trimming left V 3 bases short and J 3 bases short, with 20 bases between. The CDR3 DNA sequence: TGTGCCAGCAGCTTCTTCCCTCAAGGGGGGCCCGACTATGGCTACACCTTC. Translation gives CASSFFPQGGPDYGYTF.

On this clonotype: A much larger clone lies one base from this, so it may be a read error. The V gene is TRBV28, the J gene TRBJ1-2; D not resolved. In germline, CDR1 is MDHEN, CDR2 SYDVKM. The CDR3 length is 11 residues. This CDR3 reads CASSSVYGHTF. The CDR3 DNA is TGTGCCAGCAGTAGCGTTTATGGCCACACCTTC.